This T cell receptor (beta chain) originates from a study of regulatory T cells in long-lasting Graves disease. Time point given: newly diagnosed GD, antithyroid drugs for less than 3 months. TCR sequences were obtained from RNA taken from PBMCs. For TCR beta, libraries came from iRepertoire HTBI primers and Arm-PCR of CDR3 regions. TCRdb re-called the multiplex PCR reads with MiXCR, one entry per CDR3 protein. The sample has hundreds of thousands of distinct CDR3 sequences, 15% to 20% seen once. Between the trimmed V and J ends, which lost 4 bases and 4 bases, there was a span of 24 bases. Germline V gene data show CDR1 as SGHRS and CDR2 as YFSETQ. The CDR3 contains 18 residues. The data also belong to a second study, concerning T cells in Graves' hyperthyroidism and ophthalmopathy. That source reports: During a first-round RT-PCR of the TCR CDR3, the HTBI primer set was used.

The sequence derives from a woman aged 35-65 years with Graves disease. This sample comprised peripheral blood mononuclear cells (PBMCs), obtained at new diagnosis, from a patient treated with antithyroid drugs. The chain carries TRBV5-1 and TRBJ2-1, with a weak D call TRBD1 (7 bases). The CDR3 DNA sequence: TGCGCCAGCAGCGGACTGCCAGGGGGGCCCTCGGAGTACAATGAGCAGTTCTTC. As protein: CASSGLPGGPSEYNEQFF. Filled out from reference TRBV5-1 and TRBJ2-1, the complete variable domain reads KAGVTQTPRYLIKTRGQQVTLSCSPISGHRSVSWYQQTPGQGLQFLFEYFSETQRNKGNFPGRFSGRQFSNSRSEMNVSTLELGDSALYLCASSGLPGGPSEYNEQFFGPGTRLTVL.